The 3 T cell receptor beta chains below come from one sample, sequenced in a study of blood T cell repertoires in COVID-19. Some clones are missing from TCRdb's copy, which holds only in-frame ones; the method was immunoSEQ multiplex PCR. The repertoire holds under 300,000 clones, with roughly 89% as singletons. The sample consisted of peripheral blood. All receptors come from a woman aged 25 to 39 with active or convalescent COVID-19.

V gene TRBV6-5 combines with J gene TRBJ1-6, with a tentative D call TRBD1 (5 bases). Germline-derived CDR1 and CDR2 are MNHEY and SVGAGI. The CDR3 has 16 amino acids. V lost 2 bases and J lost 6, with 14 bases in between. The CDR3 bases are TGTGCCAGCAGTTACGGGGGGGGTCTTCGTAATTCACCCCTCCACTTT. Translating gives CASSYGGGLRNSPLHF.

In DNA, the CDR3 is TGTGCCAGCAGGGCTTACCCTAATTCACCCCTCCACTTT. Residues: CASRAYPNSPLHF. The chain is built from TRBV2 and TRBJ1-6; D uncertain. V gave up 6 bases and J gave up 6 bases, with 9 bases separating them. The CDR3 spans 13 residues. Germline lookup yields CDR1 SNHLY and CDR2 FYNNEI.

The chain combines TRBV4-1 with TRBJ1-5; D may be TRBD1 (6 bases). There are 16 residues in the CDR3. V was pared by 0 bases and J by 4 bases, with 13 bases between. Germline values: CDR1 MGHRA, CDR2 YSYEKL. CDR3 DNA sequence: TGCGCCAGCAGCCAAGATACAGGGCAGGGTAATCAGCCCCAGCATTTT. Amino acid sequence: CASSQDTGQGNQPQHF.